The 23 T cell receptor beta chains presented below share a single source sample, sequenced in a study of T-cell memory formation after mild COVID-19 (dated by TCRdb to the early 2020s). The library was produced with 5' RACE. The instrument was an Illumina NovaSeq 6000. In TCRdb, the public reads were trimmed at Q25 with fastp and aligned with MiXCR, with productive beta chains retained. All rows with the same CDR3 protein become a single entry with the most common DNA and genes. In all, the sample holds roughly 200,000 distinct CDR3 sequences, and roughly 17% of those were seen once. The ten largest clones capture around 2% of the sample. Specimen: PBMCs or a T cell subset sorted from them (not recorded which). These receptor sequences come from an adult woman who had mild COVID-19 (a few samples of this study predate the infection). The sample titles of this study are shuffled in the database, so cell type and time point are left out; the donor was told from shared clones.

The chain carries TRBV5-1 and TRBJ2-5, with D hard to call. Trimming removed 3 bases at V and 2 bases at J, with 14 bases between. The CDR3 has 15 amino acids. CDR1 is SGHRS and CDR2 is YFSETQ in the germline V gene. This CDR3 is CASSWETGRQETQYF. DNA for the CDR3: TGCGCCAGCAGCTGGGAAACCGGGCGACAAGAGACCCAGTACTTC.

The chain uses TRBV5-6 and TRBJ2-3; the D gene is possibly TRBD1 (5 bases). The germline V gene encodes CDR1 SGHDT and CDR2 YYEEEE. Trimming took off 4 bases at V and 3 bases at J, with 15 bases between the two ends. This CDR3 is built from 15 residues. As DNA, the CDR3 is TGTGCCAGCAGCCGCATTCAGGGTGTAACAGATACGCAGTATTTT. Its translation: CASSRIQGVTDTQYF.

The J gene is TRBJ2-7, the V gene TRBV2, with 8 positions matching TRBD1. V lost 8 bases and J lost 5; bases outside the gene matches: 11. Germline loops: CDR1 SNHLY, CDR2 FYNNEI. This CDR3 has 14 amino acids. CDR3 DNA sequence: TGTGCCAGCGGGGAGGACAGGGTCAGTCACGAGCAGTACTTC. Amino acid sequence: CASGEDRVSHEQYF.

Turning to this clonotype: Sequence at one end of the junction differs from germline and may be a read error. The rearrangement joins TRBV12-3 or TRBV12-4 to TRBJ2-3; D is possibly TRBD2 (6 bases). The CDR3 totals 13 residues. CDR3 nucleotides: TGTGCCAGCAGGTTTCCTAGCGCAGAGACGCTGTATTTT. It codes for CASRFPSAETLYF.

This clonotype has just one count. The chain is built from TRBV9 and TRBJ2-3; no reliable D call. The CDR3 totals 14 residues. CDR1 is SGDLS, CDR2 YYNGEE, per germline. With 0 bases removed from V and 11 bases from J, the gap between germline ends came to 16 bases. The CDR3 nucleotides are TGTGCCAGCAGCGTAGCTGACTCCCTACACCAGCAGTATTTT. Its translation: CASSVADSLHQQYF.

This clonotype occurred a few times. The chain links TRBV7-9 to TRBJ2-1; 7 nucleotides match TRBD1. Germline V gene data show CDR1 as SEHNR and CDR2 as FQNEAQ (reference sequence). The CDR3 is 16 amino acids. V gave up 5 bases and J gave up 4 bases; unmatched junction bases: 11. The CDR3 DNA reads as TGTGCCAGCAGCCCGAGGGGACAGCTAATATACAATGAGCAGTTCTTC. This encodes CASSPRGQLIYNEQFF.

Only a few counts were recorded for this clonotype. The V call is TRBV3-1, the J call TRBJ1-2, with D uncertain. The V gene lost 0 bases and the J gene lost 8 bases, with 7 bases spanning the gap. The CDR3 is 12 residues long. Germline lookup yields CDR1 LGHDT and CDR2 YNNKEL (reference sequence). The CDR3 region has the DNA TGTGCCAGCAGCCAAGAGAGCGTCGGCTACACCTTC. This codes for CASSQESVGYTF.

This clonotype was seen a few times. The rearrangement links TRBV4-1 to TRBJ2-2; D gene ambiguous. The ends were cut back, 1 base at V and 0 bases at J, with 6 bases in the middle. In germline, CDR1 is MGHRA, CDR2 YSYEKL. This CDR3 spans 15 amino acids. The CDR3 loop is CASSQVSTNTGELFF. The CDR3 region has the DNA TGCGCCAGCAGCCAAGTATCGACGAACACCGGGGAGCTGTTTTTT.

This clonotype was seen a handful of times. V usage is TRBV5-5 and J usage is TRBJ1-3; the match to TRBD1 covers 7 bases. In germline, CDR1 is SGHKS, CDR2 YYEKEE (reference sequence). V was clipped by 4 bases and J by 0 bases; unmatched bases: 10. The CDR3 contains 17 residues. In nucleotides, the CDR3 is TGTGCCAGCAGCACCGCCGGGACAGTTGTCTCTGGAAACACCATATATTTT. The encoded protein is CASSTAGTVVSGNTIYF.

This clonotype has more than one count but fewer than ten. The chain uses TRBV5-1 and TRBJ1-1; the match to TRBD1 covers 9 bases. Germline V gene sequence: CDR1 SGHRS, CDR2 YFSETQ. V lost 4 bases and J lost 8; bases outside the gene matches: 12. This CDR3 region has 15 residues. This CDR3 reads CASSSQTGGLQEAFF. The CDR3 nucleotides read TGCGCCAGCAGCAGCCAGACAGGGGGTCTTCAGGAAGCTTTCTTT.

In this sample, this clonotype turned up once. The DNA for the CDR3 is TGCGCCAGCAGCCAAGGTTGGCGGCAGCCCCAGCATTTT. Its translation is CASSQGWRQPQHF. The chain employs TRBV4-1 and TRBJ1-5, with D uncertain. V was cut by 1 base and J by 7 bases, with 8 bases left in between. The CDR3 is 13 residues long. The germline V gene encodes CDR1 MGHRA and CDR2 YSYEKL.

This clonotype was detected many times. The rearrangement links TRBV20-1 to TRBJ1-5; TRBD1 might be the D (6 bases). This CDR3 is built from 14 residues. The germline V gene encodes CDR1 DFQATT and CDR2 SNEGSKA (reference sequence). V lost 0 bases and J lost 4, with 10 bases in between. Here the CDR3 reads CSARDKGGNQPQHF. The CDR3 DNA reads TGCAGTGCTAGAGATAAAGGGGGAAATCAGCCCCAGCATTTT.

V and J are TRBV12-3 or TRBV12-4 and TRBJ1-1, with 7 bases identical to TRBD1. V lost 5 bases, J lost 4 bases, and 4 bases stayed unmatched. This CDR3 is 13 amino acids long. The CDR3 sequence: CASSRRQGTEAFF. The CDR3 bases are TGTGCCAGCAGTCGCCGACAGGGCACTGAAGCTTTCTTT.

This clonotype was seen at least ten times. The V gene is TRBV4-2, the J gene TRBJ2-1, with TRBD1 as a possible D gene (6 bases). The CDR3 covers 18 residues. From germline, CDR1 is LGHNA and CDR2 YNFKEQ. The ends were cut back, 0 bases at V and 3 bases at J, with 18 bases in the middle. CDR3 in amino acids: CASSQDLRGGYLYNEQFF. The CDR3 nucleotides are TGTGCCAGCAGCCAAGATCTCAGGGGCGGGTACCTCTACAATGAGCAGTTCTTC.

This clonotype was recorded a few times. V usage is TRBV15 and J usage is TRBJ2-5, with D maybe TRBD1 (6 bases). V was shortened by 6 bases and J by 1 base, with 15 bases between the two germline ends. The CDR3 is 15 residues long. The germline V gene has CDR1 LNHNV and CDR2 YYDKDF (reference sequence). CDR3 bases: TGTGCCACCAGAAATGACAGGCCCCTCCAAGAGACCCAGTACTTC. As protein: CATRNDRPLQETQYF.

There are a few counts of this clonotype. The chain joins TRBV3-1 to TRBJ2-1, with D tentatively TRBD2 (6 bases). Germline V gene lookup returns CDR1 LGHDT and CDR2 YNNKEL (reference sequence). This CDR3 region has 16 residues. V lost 1 base and J 10 bases, leaving 20 bases between the germline ends. CDR3 sequence (DNA): TGTGCCAGCAGCCAAGTAACGGCGGGGCTATCGAGGGAGCAGTTCTTC. Translation: CASSQVTAGLSREQFF.

There are many counts of this clonotype. The chain recombines TRBV29-1 with TRBJ2-7; TRBD2 aligns across 9 bases. J lost 5 bases, V lost 4 bases, and 9 bases had no gene match. Germline V gene lookup returns CDR1 SQVTM and CDR2 ANQGSEA. The CDR3 is 14 amino acids. Here the CDR3 reads CSVGLGSGSDEQYF. As DNA, the CDR3 is TGCAGCGTTGGTTTGGGTAGCGGGAGCGACGAGCAGTACTTC.

The chain uses TRBV2 and TRBJ1-4; TRBD1 aligns across 9 bases. Germline V gene data show CDR1 as SNHLY and CDR2 as FYNNEI. The CDR3 has 14 residues. The ends lost 6 bases at V and 6 bases at J; junction bases unmatched: 5. CDR3 in DNA: TGTGCCAGCAGCTCCGACAGGGGGGATGAAAAACTGTTTTTT. Translation gives CASSSDRGDEKLFF.

The V and J genes are TRBV15 and TRBJ2-7, with 10 positions matching TRBD2. The length of the CDR3 is 19 residues. V shed 0 bases and J 3 bases; nucleotides not matched to a gene: 14. The V gene's germline CDR1 is LNHNV and CDR2 YYDKDF (reference sequence). In DNA, the CDR3 is TGTGCCACCAGCAGAGATATTCCGCTAGCGGGAGCAAATTTCTACGAGCAGTACTTC. Translating it yields CATSRDIPLAGANFYEQYF.

The chain uses TRBV7-9 and TRBJ1-2; D remains ambiguous. V was shortened by 3 bases and J by 6 bases, with 8 bases between the two germline ends. This CDR3 is 12 amino acids long. Looked up from germline, CDR1 is SEHNR and CDR2 is FQNEAQ (reference sequence). In nucleotides, the CDR3 is TGTGCCAGCAGCTTCCAGGCGGATGGCTACACCTTC. Translation gives CASSFQADGYTF. Filled out from reference TRBV7-9 and TRBJ1-2, the complete variable domain reads DTGVSQNPRHKITKRGQNVTFRCDPISEHNRLYWYRQTLGQGPEFLTYFQNEAQLEKSRLLSDRFSAERPKGSFSTLEIQRTEQGDSAMYLCASSFQADGYTFGSGTRLTVV.

The chain links TRBV29-1 to TRBJ2-5, with D tentatively TRBD1 or TRBD2 (7 bases each). Trimming cost V 4 bases and J 4 bases, with 13 bases left between them. The length of the CDR3 is 13 residues. Germline V lookup: CDR1 SQVTM, CDR2 ANQGSEA. CDR3 nucleotide sequence: TGCAGCGTTGGGACCAGGGGGGGAGAGACCCAGTACTTC. Amino acid sequence: CSVGTRGGETQYF.

In this sample, this clonotype turned up once. The V and J genes are TRBV12-3 or TRBV12-4 and TRBJ1-2; maybe TRBD1 (5 bases). This CDR3 is 16 amino acids long. Trimming stripped 3 bases from V and 5 bases from J, with 19 bases between. The chain's CDR3 is CASSLGDWDVQYGYTF. CDR3 sequence (DNA): TGTGCCAGCAGTTTGGGGGACTGGGATGTTCAGTATGGCTACACCTTC.

This clonotype was detected only a few times. The rearrangement uses TRBV5-1 and TRBJ2-2, with 7 bases identical to TRBD1. Per the germline V gene, CDR1 is SGHRS and CDR2 is YFSETQ. The length of the CDR3 is 15 residues. Trimming cost V 0 bases and J 4 bases; bases outside gene matches: 3. CDR3: CASSLATGTTGELFF. As DNA, the CDR3 is TGCGCCAGCAGCTTGGCGACAGGGACCACCGGGGAGCTGTTTTTT.